Listed below are T cell receptor beta chains from one sample, sequenced in a study of radiation and T cells in renal cell carcinoma. Sequenced by immunoSEQ multiplex PCR; TCRdb stores in-frame clones only, minus some. The table lists some 120,000 clones, roughly four fifths of them singletons. The specimen was blood, collected from a patient whose treatment included radiotherapy and nephrectomy. The receptors come from a woman in her sixties or seventies with renal cell carcinoma. Each CDR3 is given with its conserved first and last residue. The D gene is left open where the match is weak. Clone size is shown for a subset of rows, as once, few, many or a class of expanded clone.

D gene	V gene	J gene	clone size	CDR3 DNA	CDR3 protein
.	TRBV5-3	TRBJ1-4	.	TGTGCCAGAAGTCCTTTTAACAGGCCGCGTAATGAAAAACTGTTTTTT	CARSPFNRPRNEKLFF
TRBD1	TRBV15	TRBJ1-4	.	TGTGCCACCAGCGACAGGGGGTCCCCCGAGGAACTGTTTTTT	CATSDRGSPEELFF
.	TRBV7-9	TRBJ1-1	.	TGTGCCAGCACCTCGTCGCGTCGGGAGCGAACTTTCTTT	CASTSSRRERTFF
.	TRBV28	TRBJ2-7	.	TGTGCCATTTCGGTCGGGAGCTACGAGCAGTACTTC	CAISVGSYEQYF
.	TRBV4-1	TRBJ2-3	.	TGCGCCAGCAGCCAAGTCAGGGCAACGTCTGGAGATACGCAGTATTTT	CASSQVRATSGDTQYF
TRBD1	TRBV5-1	TRBJ1-1	.	TGCGCCAGCAGCTTTGACAGGGTTGGGATGAACACTGAAGCTTTCTTT	CASSFDRVGMNTEAFF
.	TRBV28	TRBJ1-1	.	TGTGCCAGCAGATGGGGGACGGGGAACACTGAAGCTTTCTTT	CASRWGTGNTEAFF
TRBD2	TRBV5-1	TRBJ2-1	.	TGCGCCAGCAGCTTGGTGCGGACTAGTGACGAGCAGTTCTTC	CASSLVRTSDEQFF
.	TRBV7-2	TRBJ1-1	few	TGTGCCAGCAGCTTGCTGAACACTGAAGCTTTCTTT	CASSLLNTEAFF
.	TRBV9	TRBJ2-1	.	TGTGCCAGCAGCCTAAGCGGAGGACACAGTACAGATGAGCAGTTCTTC	CASSLSGGHSTDEQFF
TRBD1	TRBV18	TRBJ2-1	.	TGTGCCAGCTCCCTCGGACAGGGGGAAAACAATGAGCAGTTCTTC	CASSLGQGENNEQFF
TRBD1	TRBV25-1	TRBJ1-5	.	TGTGCCAGCAGTGAATACGCAGGGGGCGCGAGCCAGCCCCAGCATTTT	CASSEYAGGASQPQHF
TRBD1	TRBV5-6	TRBJ2-5	.	TGTGCCAGCAGCTTGATCGGGACAGGGTCGGAAGAGACCCAGTACTTC	CASSLIGTGSEETQYF
.	TRBV6-5	TRBJ2-7	few	TGTGCCAGCAGTGGGAGGGGGGCAGGCTCCTACGAGCAGTACTTC	CASSGRGAGSYEQYF
.	TRBV14	TRBJ2-1	.	TGTGCCAGCAGCCAAGAGGGAACGAGCTGGAACGAGCAGTTCTTC	CASSQEGTSWNEQFF
.	TRBV5-1	TRBJ2-5	.	TGCGCCAGCAGCACAGGTTGGAAGGAGGAGACCCAGTACTTC	CASSTGWKEETQYF
.	TRBV5-1	TRBJ1-1	.	TGCGCCAGCAGCTCGTTCGACTGGGATCGCACTGAAGCTTTCTTT	CASSSFDWDRTEAFF
.	TRBV5-4	TRBJ2-1	.	TGTGCCAGCAGCTTGGACCAAAACAATGAGCAGTTCTTC	CASSLDQNNEQFF
.	TRBV18	TRBJ2-5	.	TGTGCCAGCTCACCTTTTTTAGGACAGGAGGGTAGAGAGACCCAGTACTTC	CASSPFLGQEGRETQYF
TRBD1	TRBV10-3	TRBJ2-1	few	TGTGCCATCAGTGAGTCGTACAGGGGGCGGTCTCGAAGATCGTATGAGCAGTTCTTC	CAISESYRGRSRRSYEQFF
.	TRBV7-9	TRBJ1-3	.	TGTGCCAGCAGCTTGGGAGTGGAGAACACCATATATTTT	CASSLGVENTIYF
TRBD2	TRBV6-6	TRBJ2-1	once	TGTGCCAGCAGTCAACCCGGACTAGCGGATAATGAGCAGTTCTTC	CASSQPGLADNEQFF
TRBD1	TRBV19	TRBJ1-1	.	TGTGCCACCGGCTACAGGGGAACTGAAGCTTTCTTT	CATGYRGTEAFF
.	TRBV19	TRBJ2-3	many	TGTGCCAGTAGCTTCTCTACAGATACGCAGTATTTT	CASSFSTDTQYF
.	TRBV5-6	TRBJ2-1	.	TGTGCCAGCAGCTTGTCCATAAGCAATGAGCAGTTCTTC	CASSLSISNEQFF
.	TRBV4-2	TRBJ1-2	.	TGTGCCAGCAGCCAACTCACAGGAGGCAACTATGGCTACACCTTC	CASSQLTGGNYGYTF
TRBD2	TRBV7-9	TRBJ2-3	.	TGTGCCAGCAGCCGGACTAGCGGGAGGGACCCCACAGATACGCAGTATTTT	CASSRTSGRDPTDTQYF
.	TRBV5-1	TRBJ2-1	.	TGCGCCAGCAGCTTGGTTCTGGACTCGGTCAATGAGCAGTTCTTC	CASSLVLDSVNEQFF
TRBD2	TRBV7-2	TRBJ2-2	.	TGTGCCAGCAGCCTGGGACTAGCGCAGAACACCGGGGAGCTGTTTTTT	CASSLGLAQNTGELFF
.	TRBV2	TRBJ1-5	.	TGTGCCAGCGGGACATTTGGCGGCCAGCCCCAGCATTTT	CASGTFGGQPQHF
.	TRBV29-1	TRBJ1-2	.	TGCAGCGTTCGACAGGTCTATGGCTACACCTTC	CSVRQVYGYTF
.	TRBV19	TRBJ2-2	.	TGTGCCAGTAGTAAACCGGGGCAGACTAAGAACACCGGGGAGCTGTTTTTT	CASSKPGQTKNTGELFF
TRBD2	TRBV5-6	TRBJ2-1	.	TGTGCCAGCAGCCCGGGGAGCGGGAGATCCCCTGGGGGGTACAATGAGCAGTTCTTC	CASSPGSGRSPGGYNEQFF
TRBD1	TRBV2	TRBJ2-7	.	TGTGCCAGCAGTGCTGGACAGGGTGACTCCTACGAGCAGTACTTC	CASSAGQGDSYEQYF
TRBD2	TRBV6-1	TRBJ2-7	.	TGTGCCAGCAGGGAGGTACTAGCGGGCATATACGAGCAGTACTTC	CASREVLAGIYEQYF
.	TRBV7-7	TRBJ2-2	.	TGTGCTAGCAGCGAGGACAGACCGAACACCGGGGAGCTGTTTTTT	CASSEDRPNTGELFF
TRBD1	TRBV2	TRBJ2-1	.	TGTGCCAGCAGCTCGCCGGACAGGGGGCCCAATGAGCAGTTCTTC	CASSSPDRGPNEQFF
TRBD1	TRBV6-5	TRBJ1-6	.	TGTGCCAGCAGTTACGGGGGACAGGGTGGGACACCCCTCCACTTT	CASSYGGQGGTPLHF
.	TRBV9	TRBJ2-3	.	TGTGCCAGCAGCGCATCGACCGACCGTGGGAGCCCCAGCACAGATACGCAGTATTTT	CASSASTDRGSPSTDTQYF
.	TRBV27	TRBJ1-3	.	TGTGCCAGCAGTCGCCTCAGCTCTGGAAACACCATATATTTT	CASSRLSSGNTIYF
.	TRBV4-1	TRBJ1-5	.	TGCGCCAGCAGCCAAGAGGGGGCTAGGGAGGGGCCCCAGCATTTT	CASSQEGAREGPQHF
.	TRBV15	TRBJ1-3	few	TGTGCCACCAGCAGTCTAATCTCCAGCTCTGGAAACACCATATATTTT	CATSSLISSSGNTIYF
TRBD1	TRBV4-1	TRBJ2-2	.	TGCGCCAGCAGTCGGGGACAGGGGGCACGGACCGGGGAGCTGTTTTTT	CASSRGQGARTGELFF
.	TRBV6-5	TRBJ1-1	few	TGTGCCAGCAGTTTATTTCGGCTGACTGAAGCTTTCTTT	CASSLFRLTEAFF
TRBD2	TRBV19	TRBJ2-3	once	TGTGCCAGTAGTCCCCGGGGAGGGTTGTCAGATACGCAGTATTTT	CASSPRGGLSDTQYF
.	TRBV5-4	TRBJ2-7	once	TGTGCCAGCAGCTTGGGCGGGGTAGCTCCCTCCTACGAGCAGTACTTC	CASSLGGVAPSYEQYF
.	TRBV18	TRBJ2-5	once	TGTGCCAGCTCACCACCAGGGGTAGGAGAGACCCAGTACTTC	CASSPPGVGETQYF
.	TRBV28	TRBJ1-1	few	TGTGCCAGCTTGACAGGCAGCTACACTGAAGCTTTCTTT	CASLTGSYTEAFF
.	TRBV4-1	TRBJ2-3	.	TGCGCCAGCAGCCTTCAAAGACCAGATACGCAGTATTTT	CASSLQRPDTQYF
TRBD1	TRBV2	TRBJ2-7	.	TGTGCCAGCAGGGGGGACAGCTCCTACGAGCAGTACTTC	CASRGDSSYEQYF
.	TRBV9	TRBJ2-3	.	TGTGCCAGCAGCGTAGACAGCCCGGGTAGGACAGATACGCAGTATTTT	CASSVDSPGRTDTQYF
.	TRBV29-1	TRBJ2-7	.	TGCAGCGCGAAGGGCGGTGTTTCCTACGAGCAGTACTTC	CSAKGGVSYEQYF
.	TRBV7-9	TRBJ2-7	.	TGTGCCAGCAGCTTAGTTGCAGGGGACGAGCAGTACTTC	CASSLVAGDEQYF
.	TRBV9	TRBJ1-1	few	TGTGCCAGCAGCGTAGTGGACAACACTGAAGCTTTCTTT	CASSVVDNTEAFF
.	TRBV10-3	TRBJ1-4	.	TGTGCCATCAGTGAGTCGCCAGAAACCAATGAAAAACTGTTTTTT	CAISESPETNEKLFF
.	TRBV18	TRBJ1-5	.	TGTGCCAGCTCAACCGAGACCGAGCCTAATCAGCCCCAGCATTTT	CASSTETEPNQPQHF
.	TRBV28	TRBJ2-1	.	TGTGCCAGCAGTTTAGTTGTCGCCATCGGGAGCTACAATGAGCAGTTCTTC	CASSLVVAIGSYNEQFF
TRBD2	TRBV6-5	TRBJ2-2	.	TGTGCCAGCAGTTACTCGACTAGCGGGGGGACCGGGGAGCTGTTTTTT	CASSYSTSGGTGELFF
.	TRBV5-5	TRBJ1-6	.	TGTGCCAGCAGCTTACAGGCTCAACACTATAATTCACCCCTCCACTTT	CASSLQAQHYNSPLHF